The text below deals with one TCR beta chain. The data are from a study of blood T cell repertoires in COVID-19. Here immunoSEQ multiplex PCR was the method, and the copy in TCRdb shows in-frame clones only, minus some. This sample has 120,000 to 150,000 clones, with roughly 80% found just once. V was shortened by 3 bases and J by 2 bases, with 10 bases between the two germline ends. Germline CDR1 MNHNS, CDR2 SASEGT. This CDR3 contains 14 residues. The TCR sequence derives from a man in his fifties with acute or convalescent COVID-19. The gene calls are TRBV6-1 and TRBJ1-1; D perhaps matches TRBD1 (6 bases). Input material: peripheral blood. Here the CDR3 DNA reads TGTGCCAGCAGTGAGTACAGGGAAAACACTGAAGCTTTCTTT. Residues: CASSEYRENTEAFF.